The 30 T cell receptor beta chains below were found in one sample sequenced in a study of beta chain features in type 1 diabetes. The sequenced template was cDNA made from the entire isolated RNA. TCRdb's copy holds only in-frame clones and misses some; the assay was immunoSEQ multiplex PCR. The sample contains 600,000 to 650,000 clones, 15% to 17% of which appear only once. The sample consisted of naive CD4+ T cells from blood. These receptors came from a man aged 18 to 30 in good health.

This clone showed up just a few times. This chain joins TRBV5-6 and TRBJ2-5, with D possibly TRBD1 on 7 matching bases. Per germline, CDR1 SGHDT and CDR2 YYEEEE. The CDR3 is 16 amino acids. Trimming shortened V by 2 bases and J by 4 bases, and 18 bases separated the two germline ends. The CDR3 DNA reads as TGTGCCAGCAGCTTCCGGCAGGTCAGGGGGGTAGAGACCCAGTACTTC. Residues: CASSFRQVRGVETQYF.

This clone was detected a few times. The chain joins TRBV6-1 to TRBJ1-4, with a possible D match to TRBD1 (6 bases). CDR1 and CDR2 from the germline V gene are MNHNS and SASEGT. The CDR3 loop spans 13 amino acids. V gave up 7 bases and J gave up 4 bases, with 10 bases separating them. CDR3 in DNA: TGTGCCAGCACCGGACAGCTTAATGAAAAACTGTTTTTT. Protein product: CASTGQLNEKLFF.

The chain has TRBV5-4 and TRBJ2-2; D not resolved. Trimming shortened V by 3 bases and J by 3 bases, and 3 bases separated the two germline ends. Germline values: CDR1 SGHNT, CDR2 YYREEE (reference sequence). The CDR3 has 12 residues. The CDR3 DNA follows: TGTGCCAGCAGCTCATACACCGGGGAGCTGTTTTTT. Protein sequence: CASSSYTGELFF.

This clone has just a few counts. This rearrangement joins TRBV11-2 to TRBJ1-1; D gene unclear. Deletions cut 5 bases from V and 11 bases from J, with 15 bases between. This CDR3 is 12 amino acids long. Germline V gene sequence: CDR1 SGHAT, CDR2 FQNNGV. DNA of the CDR3: TGTGCCAGCAGCCCCCTGACGCATAGGGCTTTCTTT. This translates into CASSPLTHRAFF.

This clone was counted only a few times. CDR3 bases: TGTGCCAGCAGGGTGGGGGACTACGAGCAGTACTTC. As protein: CASRVGDYEQYF. The gene calls are TRBV28 and TRBJ2-7; D tentatively fits TRBD1 or TRBD2 (5 bases each). V lost 6 bases and J lost 3, with 9 bases in between. Per germline, CDR1 MDHEN and CDR2 SYDVKM. This CDR3 is built from 12 residues. Using reference TRBV28 and TRBJ2-7 for the parts outside the CDR3, the full variable domain is DVKVTQSSRYLVKRTGEKVFLECVQDMDHENMFWYRQDPGLGLRLIYFSYDVKMKEKGDIPEGYSVSREKKERFSLILESASTNQTSMYLCASRVGDYEQYFGPGTRLTVT.

This clone was observed a few times. The CDR3 here is CASSQPGPRGAFF. The CDR3, as DNA: TGTGCCAGCAGCCAACCAGGCCCACGGGGAGCTTTCTTT. The rearrangement links TRBV7-2 to TRBJ1-1; D gene unclear. This CDR3 region has 13 residues. In germline, CDR1 is SGHTA, CDR2 FQGNSA. Between the trimmed V and J ends, which lost 5 bases and 10 bases, there was a span of 17 bases. The full variable domain, in which reference TRBV7-2 and TRBJ1-1 provide the parts outside the CDR3, is GAGVSQSPSNKVTEKGKDVELRCDPISGHTALYWYRQSLGQGLEFLIYFQGNSAPDKSGLPSDRFSAERTGGSVSTLTIQRTQQEDSAVYLCASSQPGPRGAFFGQGTRLTVV.

This clone was recorded a few times. The rearrangement joins TRBV18 to TRBJ2-3; tentatively, D is TRBD2 (6 bases). Germline V gene data show CDR1 as KGHSH and CDR2 as LQKENI. This CDR3 region has 15 residues. Trimming removed 3 bases from V and 6 bases from J, with 16 bases in between. CDR3 coding DNA: TGTGCCAGCTCACCGGACTACCCCGTCACCGATACGCAGTATTTT. This encodes CASSPDYPVTDTQYF.

The V gene is TRBV4-1, the J gene TRBJ2-1; 8 bases match TRBD2. The germline V gene has CDR1 MGHRA and CDR2 YSYEKL. J was trimmed by 7 bases and V by 1 base; bases with no gene match: 6. The CDR3 extends over 15 amino acids. The CDR3 sequence: CASSQAGGPWNEQFF. Here the CDR3 DNA reads TGCGCCAGCAGCCAAGCGGGAGGGCCGTGGAATGAGCAGTTCTTC.

CDR3 sequence (DNA): TGTGCCAGCAGTGTCGGGGAGGCCTATGGCTACACCTTC. Amino acids: CASSVGEAYGYTF. The chain is built from TRBV2 and TRBJ1-2; no reliable D call. Trimming removed 4 bases from V and 4 bases from J, with 10 bases in between. Germline V CDR1 and CDR2: SNHLY, FYNNEI. CDR3 length: 13 amino acids.

This clone was observed many times. The CDR3 nucleotides are TGTGCCATCGGTCCGCATAGCTCCTACGAGCAGTACTTC. Translation: CAIGPHSSYEQYF. The chain joins TRBV10-3 to TRBJ2-7; D remains ambiguous. Trimming removed 8 bases from V and 0 bases from J, with 11 bases in between. The germline CDR1 and CDR2 sequences are ENHRY and SYGVKD. The length of the CDR3 is 13 residues.

This clone occurred a few times. CDR3 nucleotide sequence: TGTGCTAGTGGTTTGGTACTTGGGCTAGCGGGGGGGCGAAATGAGCAGTTCTTC. It translates to CASGLVLGLAGGRNEQFF. This chain links TRBV12-5 with TRBJ2-1; 12 bases map to TRBD2. The V and J ends lost 0 bases and 7 bases, in that order; junction bases with no gene match: 10. From germline, CDR1 is LGHNT and CDR2 FRNRAP. CDR3 size: 18 residues.

This clone turned up a few times. V usage is TRBV7-9 and J usage is TRBJ1-2, with D hard to call. Between the trimmed V and J ends, which lost 2 bases and 4 bases, there was a span of 11 bases. Germline V gene lookup returns CDR1 SEHNR and CDR2 FQNEAQ (reference sequence). This CDR3 is 14 amino acids long. CDR3 residues: CASSLIPLAYGYTF. In DNA form, the CDR3 reads TGTGCCAGCAGCTTAATCCCTCTTGCCTATGGCTACACCTTC.

This chain links TRBV7-9 with TRBJ2-7; no definite D call. Trimming cost V 0 bases and J 3 bases, with 21 bases left between them. The CDR3 runs 18 residues. Germline-derived CDR1 and CDR2 are SEHNR and FQNEAQ (reference sequence). CDR3 DNA: TGTGCCAGCAGCTTAGCGCGTATTCAGGCGAGGTGGGGCTACGAGCAGTACTTC. This gives the protein CASSLARIQARWGYEQYF.

The chain is built from TRBV4-1 and TRBJ2-5; 7 bases line up with TRBD1. CDR1 MGHRA and CDR2 YSYEKL come from the germline V gene. The CDR3 has 15 residues. V was clipped by 3 bases and J by 4 bases; unmatched bases: 8. The CDR3 sequence is CASSHPDRVGETQYF. CDR3 nucleotide sequence: TGCGCCAGCAGCCATCCCGACAGGGTAGGAGAGACCCAGTACTTC.

The rearrangement joins TRBV9 to TRBJ1-2; D is possibly TRBD1 (6 bases). This CDR3 is 14 amino acids long. Trimming cost V 1 base and J 5 bases, with 12 bases left between them. Germline V CDR1 and CDR2: SGDLS, YYNGEE. The CDR3 region is CASSVMGGAYGYTF. Here the CDR3 DNA reads TGTGCCAGCAGCGTAATGGGGGGCGCGTATGGCTACACCTTC.

The table lists this clone with a few counts. This rearrangement joins TRBV4-3 to TRBJ2-2; D is perhaps TRBD2 (5 bases). Germline V gives CDR1 LGHNA, CDR2 YSLEER. The CDR3 is made up of 16 amino acids. V lost 0 bases and J lost 2, with 10 bases in between. The CDR3 DNA follows: TGCGCCAGCAGCCAAGAGAGGAGGCTAAACACCGGGGAGCTGTTTTTT. Residues: CASSQERRLNTGELFF.

A word on this clone: The junction differs from germline at one of its ends, possibly a read error. The chain employs TRBV2 and TRBJ1-2; no clear D gene. Germline CDR1 reads SNHLY; CDR2 reads FYNNEI. This CDR3 has 12 residues. CDR3 in amino acids: CASSYEYYGYTF. CDR3 coding DNA: TGTGCAAGCAGTTATGAATACTATGGCTACACCTTC.

The sample holds a few counts of this clone. The gene calls are TRBV7-2 and TRBJ2-7, with D possibly TRBD2 on 6 matching bases. Looked up from germline, CDR1 is SGHTA and CDR2 is FQGNSA. The ends were cut back, 5 bases at V and 3 bases at J, with 17 bases in the middle. The CDR3 is made up of 15 amino acids. In DNA, the CDR3 is TGTGCCAGCAGCAATAACAGGCGGGACCTCTACGAGCAGTACTTC. Residues: CASSNNRRDLYEQYF.

The rearrangement links TRBV6-5 to TRBJ2-7, with D perhaps matching TRBD1 (6 bases). The CDR3 spans 15 residues. Germline CDR1 and CDR2: MNHEY and SVGAGI. V was pared by 5 bases and J by 3 bases, with 17 bases between. Here the CDR3 reads CASSGSYSGVYEQYF. The CDR3 DNA reads as TGTGCCAGCAGTGGATCCTATTCAGGGGTCTACGAGCAGTACTTC.

This clone came up a few times. The J gene is TRBJ1-4, the V gene TRBV2; no clear D. Trimming took off 4 bases at V and 5 bases at J, with 8 bases between the two ends. Germline V lookup: CDR1 SNHLY, CDR2 FYNNEI. The CDR3 has 13 residues. In DNA form, the CDR3 reads TGTGCCAGCAGTGTCAGGACCAATGAAAAACTGTTTTTT. This encodes CASSVRTNEKLFF.

V gene TRBV4-3 combines with J gene TRBJ1-1; D call uncertain. From germline, CDR1 is LGHNA and CDR2 YSLEER. The CDR3 is 16 residues long. The V end was cut by 0 bases, the J end by 4 bases, with 15 bases between. CDR3 amino acids: CASSQDRRVRVTEAFF. In nucleotides, the CDR3 is TGCGCCAGCAGCCAAGATCGTCGGGTCCGGGTCACTGAAGCTTTCTTT.

This chain connects TRBV6-5 to TRBJ1-2; possible D gene TRBD1, 5 bases. With 5 bases removed from V and 8 bases from J, the gap between germline ends came to 15 bases. Germline CDR1 MNHEY, CDR2 SVGAGI. This CDR3 contains 13 residues. In nucleotides, the CDR3 is TGTGCCAGCAGTACGAACCCAGGGAAAGGCTACACCTTC. Protein: CASSTNPGKGYTF.

This clone was counted a few times. This sequence joins TRBV7-2 and TRBJ1-2; D unresolved. The CDR3 runs 13 residues. Germline V gene lookup returns CDR1 SGHTA and CDR2 FQGNSA. V was pared by 6 bases and J by 3 bases, with 11 bases between. In DNA, the CDR3 is TGTGCCAGCAGTCGACTCGGGGACTATGGCTACACCTTC. Its translation: CASSRLGDYGYTF.

In this sample, this clone turned up a few times. The rearrangement joins TRBV28 to TRBJ2-1; weak D call: TRBD2 (5 bases). CDR1 and CDR2 from the germline V gene are MDHEN and SYDVKM. The V and J ends lost 5 bases and 5 bases respectively, with 13 bases between them. The CDR3 extends over 14 amino acids. This CDR3 is CASSPKRIHNEQFF. For the CDR3, the DNA is TGTGCCAGCAGTCCTAAGCGGATCCACAATGAGCAGTTCTTC.

The J gene is TRBJ1-2, the V gene TRBV19, with 7 bases aligning to TRBD1. CDR3 length: 16 amino acids. Germline V gene data show CDR1 as LNHDA and CDR2 as SQIVND (reference sequence). J was trimmed by 0 bases and V by 7 bases; bases with no gene match: 11. CDR3 in amino acids: CASNPTGPGANYGYTF. The CDR3 DNA is TGTGCCAGTAACCCGACAGGGCCGGGAGCTAACTATGGCTACACCTTC. Full variable domain (missing parts from reference TRBV19 and TRBJ1-2): DGGITQSPKYLFRKEGQNVTLSCEQNLNHDAMYWYRQDPGQGLRLIYYSQIVNDFQKGDIAEGYSVSREKKESFPLTVTSAQKNPTAFYLCASNPTGPGANYGYTFGSGTRLTVV.

There are a few counts of this clone. The gene calls are TRBV2 and TRBJ2-1; 11 nucleotides agree with TRBD1. CDR1 SNHLY and CDR2 FYNNEI come from the germline V gene. CDR3 length equals 16 residues. V trimming: 6 bases; J trimming: 9 bases; junction bases outside the gene matches: 13. The CDR3 spells CASSPFGQGAGSEQFF. DNA of the CDR3: TGTGCCAGCAGCCCCTTCGGACAGGGGGCGGGGAGTGAGCAGTTCTTC.

This clone was seen a few times. This chain connects TRBV6-6 to TRBJ2-5; D may be TRBD2 (5 bases). The CDR3 is made up of 13 amino acids. Germline V lookup: CDR1 MNHNY, CDR2 SVGAGI (reference sequence). Trimming shortened V by 5 bases and J by 6 bases, and 13 bases separated the two germline ends. The CDR3 here is CASSKDLAQTQYF. CDR3 nucleotide sequence: TGTGCCAGCAGTAAGGACTTAGCGCAGACCCAGTACTTC.

This clone was counted between two and nine times. This chain joins TRBV4-2 and TRBJ2-7, with D possibly matching TRBD1 (5 bases). The CDR3 spans 13 residues. The V end was cut by 6 bases, the J end by 0 bases, with 9 bases between. Per the germline V gene, CDR1 is LGHNA and CDR2 is YNFKEQ. Here the CDR3 reads CASRGDSSYEQYF. DNA of the CDR3: TGTGCCAGCAGGGGTGACAGCTCCTACGAGCAGTACTTC.

This chain connects TRBV6-6 to TRBJ1-2; D unresolved. The germline V and J ends were trimmed by 0 bases and 2 bases, with 10 bases remaining between them. The length of the CDR3 is 15 residues. The V gene's germline CDR1 is MNHNY and CDR2 SVGAGI (reference sequence). The chain's CDR3 is CASSYSFGQNYGYTF. Written as DNA, the CDR3 is TGTGCCAGCAGTTACTCCTTTGGGCAGAACTATGGCTACACCTTC.

This clone was observed a handful of times. The genes are TRBV29-1 and TRBJ2-7, with a weak D call TRBD1 (7 bases). This CDR3 contains 14 residues. The V gene lost 2 bases and the J gene lost 4 bases, with 15 bases spanning the gap. CDR1 and CDR2 from the germline V gene are SQVTM and ANQGSEA. The DNA for the CDR3 is TGCAGCGTTGAATTGGGGGGCAGGGGGTACGAGCAGTACTTC. Protein sequence: CSVELGGRGYEQYF.